The rows below give T cell receptor beta chains drawn from one sample of a study of CD8 T cells in ankylosing spondylitis. TCRdb recomputed calls from the 5' RACE reads with MiXCR, one row per CDR3 protein. The profile shows about 450,000 distinct CDR3 sequences, about 24% of them singletons. The specimen was blood, either unsorted or a sorted T cell fraction (not recorded which). The receptors come from a male donor with ankylosing spondylitis. CDR3s include the opening cysteine and the closing phenylalanine or tryptophan. D genes are given only for firm matches. The size field is filled for only some rows; it gives once, few, many or a size class.

V: TRBV10-3; size: NA; D: TRBD1; CDR3: CAISLTGGRNQPQHF
V: TRBV20-1; size: NA; D: TRBD2; CDR3: CSARGPGLARNYNEQFF
V: TRBV20-1; size: NA; D: NA; CDR3: CSAPGPTYNEQFF
V: TRBV5-5; size: NA; D: NA; CDR3: CASSLKRETQYF
V: TRBV7-9; size: few; D: NA; CDR3: CASSLVGGGELFF
V: TRBV10-3; size: NA; D: NA; CDR3: CAISESKAGTTNVLTF
V: TRBV12-3/TRBV12-4; size: NA; D: TRBD2; CDR3: CASSFKAGGHYEQYF
V: TRBV5-1; size: few; D: TRBD2; CDR3: CASSPTSGFTGELFF
V: TRBV5-6; size: few; D: NA; CDR3: CASKGLGGMSEQYF
V: TRBV30; size: NA; D: NA; CDR3: CAWNVGVPKGTEAFF
V: TRBV24-1; size: NA; D: NA; CDR3: CATSDQTGDSYNEQFF
V: TRBV20-1; size: NA; D: TRBD2; CDR3: CSADTFGEGLDEQFF
V: TRBV29-1; size: few; D: TRBD1; CDR3: CSVARTGSAEAFF
V: TRBV20-1; size: NA; D: NA; CDR3: CSALGRGGDYGYTF
V: TRBV5-1; size: NA; D: NA; CDR3: CASELGGRGGTYEQYF
V: TRBV11-2; size: few; D: TRBD1; CDR3: CASSLGDRDYEKLFF
V: TRBV29-1; size: few; D: NA; CDR3: CSPGRTQANEQFF
V: TRBV27; size: NA; D: NA; CDR3: CASSLRTGSYEQYF
V: TRBV5-8; size: NA; D: NA; CDR3: CASSPAPRATIYF
V: TRBV11-2; size: NA; D: NA; CDR3: CASSLELISGELFF
V: TRBV2; size: NA; D: NA; CDR3: CASSQEQGSTGELFF
V: TRBV5-1; size: few; D: NA; CDR3: CASSLRERNMNTEAFF
V: TRBV7-9; size: many; D: NA; CDR3: CASSLQGWNNEQFF
V: TRBV15; size: NA; D: NA; CDR3: CATSSWNKLNTGELFF
V: TRBV6-5; size: NA; D: NA; CDR3: CASSLTGGADPFF
V: TRBV20-1; size: few; D: NA; CDR3: CSASPEVFRGEQYF
V: TRBV24-1; size: NA; D: TRBD1; CDR3: CATSDPGQGFHEQFF
V: TRBV27; size: few; D: TRBD1; CDR3: CASRPPRGRNQPQHF
V: TRBV5-1; size: NA; D: TRBD2; CDR3: CASRLGLAGDNEQFF
V: TRBV18; size: NA; D: TRBD2; CDR3: CASSPRTSGSHEQYF
V: TRBV5-4; size: NA; D: NA; CDR3: CASSSRGAAGSSYNEQFF
V: TRBV10-3; size: NA; D: NA; CDR3: CAISESYQPQHF
V: TRBV20-1; size: few; D: TRBD2; CDR3: CSARVIAGGTTGELFF